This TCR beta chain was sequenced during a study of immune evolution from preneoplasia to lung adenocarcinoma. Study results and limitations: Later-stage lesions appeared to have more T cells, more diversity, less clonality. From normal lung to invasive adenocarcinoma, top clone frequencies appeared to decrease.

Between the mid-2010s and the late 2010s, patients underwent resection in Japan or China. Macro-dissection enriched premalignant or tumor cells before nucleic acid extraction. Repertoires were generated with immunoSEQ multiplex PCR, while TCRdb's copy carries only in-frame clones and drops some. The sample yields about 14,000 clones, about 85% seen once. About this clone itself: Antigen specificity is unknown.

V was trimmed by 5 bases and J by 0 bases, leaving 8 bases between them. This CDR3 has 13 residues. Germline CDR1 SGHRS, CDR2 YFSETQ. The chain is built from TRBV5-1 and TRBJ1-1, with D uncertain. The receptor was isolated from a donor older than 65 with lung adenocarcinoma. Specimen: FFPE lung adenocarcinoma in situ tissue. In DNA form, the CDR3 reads TGCGCCAGCAGATATACGCTGAACACTGAAGCTTTCTTT. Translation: CASRYTLNTEAFF.